The T cell receptor (beta chain) under discussion was sequenced for a study of identical twins. CDR3 length equals 15 residues. The V and J ends lost 5 bases and 7 bases, in that order; junction bases with no gene match: 7. Germline V gives CDR1 ENHRY, CDR2 SYGVKD. One entry per CDR3 protein results from TCRdb running MiXCR on the 5' RACE reads. The sample lists 700,000 to 950,000 distinct CDR3 sequences, 9% to 15% occurring once. Another study also made use of these data, one on yellow fever vaccine responses in identical twins.

The V gene is TRBV10-3, the J gene TRBJ1-6, with 8 bases aligning to TRBD1. Source material: PBMCs. The sequence came from a woman in her late teens or twenties in good health. The CDR3 here is CAISRRTGTNSPLHF. The CDR3 bases are TGTGCCATCAGTCGCAGGACAGGGACGAATTCACCCCTCCACTTT.